Listed below are T cell receptor beta chains from one sample, sequenced in a study of T-cell memory formation after mild COVID-19. TCRdb processed the 5' RACE reads anew with MiXCR; each CDR3 protein has one entry. The sample lists roughly 250,000 distinct CDR3 sequences, approximately 15% occurring once. Sequenced: PBMCs or a T cell subset sorted from them (not recorded which). These receptors were obtained from a man between 18 and 29 years old who had mild COVID-19 (a few samples of this study predate the infection). Cell type and time point are not known. Each CDR3 is given with its conserved first and last residue.

TRBJ1-2 TRBV18 CASSPLPRTGAYGYTF
TRBJ2-3 TRBV7-3 CASSLMATTDTQYF
TRBJ1-5 TRBV20-1 CSARDRRAGTQPQHF
TRBJ2-3 TRBV11-2 CASSLAALAGGPADTQYF
TRBJ2-2 TRBV6-2/TRBV6-3 CASSFSGQGVPTGELFF
TRBJ2-2 TRBV7-3 CASSFLASTGELFF
TRBJ2-2 TRBV20-1 CSAQHLGELFF
TRBJ2-7 TRBV7-2 CASSLDRGGIGEQYF
TRBJ2-1 TRBV5-1 CASSFTLAPNEQFF
TRBJ2-5 TRBV5-6 CASSWVRGLETQYF
TRBJ1-2 TRBV6-1 CASRDREIYGYTF
TRBJ1-1 TRBV20-1 CSAAGRTEAFF
TRBJ2-3 TRBV20-1 CSARFVPTDTQYF
TRBJ1-6 TRBV20-1 CSARDFGRSSYNSPLHF
TRBJ2-3 TRBV5-6 CASSLRGTGILGEAF
TRBJ2-5 TRBV6-2/TRBV6-3 CASSPSWRGYQETQYF
TRBJ2-5 TRBV7-8 CASSFTRGLPGETQYF
TRBJ2-5 TRBV6-5 CASRRQGALETQYF
TRBJ2-5 TRBV12-3/TRBV12-4 CASSFNGETQYF
TRBJ2-5 TRBV23-1 CASSAPGETQYF
TRBJ1-3 TRBV6-1 CASSEARPSLGNTIYF
TRBJ1-1 TRBV5-1 CASSLRIQGGTEAFF
TRBJ1-2 TRBV7-6 CASSTRAGNGYTF
TRBJ1-3 TRBV20-1 CSATPPLSGNTIYF
TRBJ2-3 TRBV30 CAWSVGWTASTDTQYF
TRBJ1-5 TRBV20-1 CSARGQPNQPQHF
TRBJ1-2 TRBV14 CASSQDRRTGYGYTF
TRBJ1-1 TRBV5-6 CASNPRAGPTEAFF
TRBJ2-7 TRBV12-3/TRBV12-4 CASSSGEKQYF
TRBJ2-7 TRBV20-1 CSARTTSGGAYEQYF
TRBJ2-5 TRBV5-1 CASSVSGMETQYF
TRBJ2-3 TRBV2 CASSNNNGGDTQYF
TRBJ2-3 TRBV10-2 CASRELDTQYF
TRBJ1-1 TRBV5-1 CASSFAGVGTEAFF
TRBJ2-1 TRBV10-3 CAISVVAGGLNEQFF
TRBJ2-5 TRBV5-1 CASSVKDRVQYF
TRBJ2-3 TRBV20-1 CSARDGGSTDTQYF
TRBJ2-7 TRBV7-9 CASSLVQVSNEQYF
TRBJ2-1 TRBV11-2 CASSSPGISSYNEQFF
TRBJ2-6 TRBV20-1 CSATRGAGANVLTF